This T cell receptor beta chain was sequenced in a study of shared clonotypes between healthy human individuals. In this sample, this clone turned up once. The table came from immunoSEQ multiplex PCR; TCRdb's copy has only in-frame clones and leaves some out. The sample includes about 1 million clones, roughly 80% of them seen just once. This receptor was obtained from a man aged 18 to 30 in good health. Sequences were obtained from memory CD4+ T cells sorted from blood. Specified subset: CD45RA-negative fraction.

The CDR3 nucleotides read TGTGCCAGCAGCGATCCGGGGCGGGGGGCTTCCTACGAGCAGTACTTC. Amino acid sequence: CASSDPGRGASYEQYF. The chain carries TRBV7-2 and TRBJ2-7; 8 bases fit TRBD2. The germline V gene encodes CDR1 SGHTA and CDR2 FQGNSA. V shed 5 bases, J shed 1 base, and the junction held 10 bases outside the gene matches. CDR3 size: 16 residues.